This T cell receptor beta chain is from a study of shared T cell receptors in the human thymus. The method was immunoSEQ multiplex PCR; TCRdb's version includes in-frame clones alone and lacks a portion of them. The data contain 700,000 or so clones, approximately 85% of them singletons. The same data also contributed to another study, on human thymus T cells. That report notes: Thymus tissue for the work was resected from patients undergoing corrective heart surgery. Biased V and J segment usage appeared in thymus and peripheral blood.

The clonotype comes from a girl under three years old with a congenital heart defect. The sequenced sample was thymocytes.

The CDR3 sequence is CASSLYPRGQGADTQYF. The CDR3, as DNA: TGTGCCAGCAGTCTATACCCACGGGGACAGGGAGCAGATACGCAGTATTTT. The chain couples TRBV7-8 to TRBJ2-3, with 9 bases fitting TRBD1. CDR1 is SGHVS and CDR2 is FQNEAQ in the germline V gene. Trimming removed 6 bases from V and 4 bases from J; junction bases left unmatched: 14. The CDR3 sequence is 17 residues long.